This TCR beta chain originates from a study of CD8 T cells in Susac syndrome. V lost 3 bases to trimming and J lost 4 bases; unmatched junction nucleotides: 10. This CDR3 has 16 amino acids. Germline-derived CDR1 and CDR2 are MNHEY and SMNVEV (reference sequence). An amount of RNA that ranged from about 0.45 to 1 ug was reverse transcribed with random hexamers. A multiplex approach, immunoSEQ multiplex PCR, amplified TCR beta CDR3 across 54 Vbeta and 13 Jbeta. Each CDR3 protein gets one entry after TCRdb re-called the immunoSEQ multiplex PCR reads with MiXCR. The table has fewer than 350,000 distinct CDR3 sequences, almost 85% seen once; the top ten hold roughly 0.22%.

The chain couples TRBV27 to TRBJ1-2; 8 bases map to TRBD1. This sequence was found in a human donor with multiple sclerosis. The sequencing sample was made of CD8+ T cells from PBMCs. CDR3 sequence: CASSFTGGEGLYGYTF. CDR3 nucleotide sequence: TGTGCCAGCAGTTTTACAGGGGGGGAGGGGCTCTATGGCTACACCTTC.